This TCR beta chain was captured in a study of somatic mutations in cytotoxic T cells in rheumatoid arthritis. Study-level findings and limits: Rising age went with increasing CD8+ clonality in rheumatoid arthritis patients; healthy controls showed no such increase.

This clone was seen once. Its cognate antigen is unknown. Profiling relied on immunoSEQ multiplex PCR, and the TCRdb table lists in-frame clones only, not all of them. The table lists 18,000 or so clones, around 70% of them singletons. Germline V lookup: CDR1 ENHRY, CDR2 SYGVKD. CDR3 size: 14 residues. The germline V and J ends were trimmed by 2 bases and 1 base, with 8 bases remaining between them. This TCR was sampled from a man between 60 and 75 years old in good health. Sequencing was done on a sample of CD8+ T cells sorted from blood. The rearrangement uses TRBV10-3 and TRBJ1-1, with no clear D. CDR3 sequence reads: CAISERQANTEAFF. The CDR3 DNA follows: TGTGCCATCAGTGAGCGTCAGGCGAACACTGAAGCTTTCTTT.